This is a list of T cell receptor beta chains from one sample in a study of PD-L1 blockade in urothelial cancer. Clones were read by immunoSEQ multiplex PCR, and TCRdb kept only the in-frame ones, dropping some. The table has roughly 120,000 clones, roughly 89% seen once. The source was PBMCs, collected around atezolizumab (anti-PD-L1) treatment. These receptors were obtained from a man in his 60s with urothelial cancer. Both conserved end residues are part of each CDR3. Fields, in order: clone size, D gene, J gene, V gene, CDR3 protein, CDR3 DNA. The D gene is left open where the match is weak. The size field is filled for only some rows; it gives once, few, many or a size class.

once | - | TRBJ2-7 | TRBV2 | CASRDTSYEQYF | TGTGCCAGCAGAGACACGTCCTACGAGCAGTACTTC
- | - | TRBJ1-1 | TRBV19 | CASSIAGLMNTEAFF | TGTGCCAGTAGTATAGCTGGACTTATGAACACTGAAGCTTTCTTT
- | TRBD2 | TRBJ2-5 | TRBV11-2 | CASSPGTSGSPQETQYF | TGTGCCAGCAGCCCCGGGACTAGCGGGAGTCCCCAAGAGACCCAGTACTTC
- | - | TRBJ1-5 | TRBV5-8 | CASSLSSNQPQHF | TGTGCCAGCAGCTTGAGCAGCAATCAGCCCCAGCATTTT
- | TRBD2 | TRBJ2-3 | TRBV7-9 | CASSGGAVDTQYF | TGTGCCAGTAGCGGGGGGGCGGTGGATACGCAGTATTTT
once | TRBD1 | TRBJ2-7 | TRBV27 | CASSRQGGYEQYF | TGTGCCAGCAGCCGACAGGGGGGTTACGAGCAGTACTTC
once | TRBD1 | TRBJ1-4 | TRBV6-1 | CASSEIGGLEKLFF | TGTGCCAGCAGTGAAATAGGGGGCCTTGAAAAACTGTTTTTT
once | - | TRBJ2-5 | TRBV2 | CASRQGGETQYF | TGTGCCAGCAGACAGGGGGGGGAGACCCAGTACTTC
- | - | TRBJ2-3 | TRBV28 | CATYRPDTQYF | TGTGCCACCTACCGCCCAGATACGCAGTATTTT
- | - | TRBJ2-4 | TRBV28 | CASSLGQVLTIQYF | TGTGCCAGCAGTTTAGGGCAGGTCCTAACCATTCAGTACTTC
once | TRBD2 | TRBJ2-3 | TRBV5-1 | CASSLSGITTDTQYF | TGCGCCAGCAGCTTGAGCGGGATTACGACAGATACGCAGTATTTT
many | - | TRBJ1-2 | TRBV7-2 | CASTLMGGSNYGYTF | TGTGCCAGCACCCTAATGGGGGGGTCTAACTATGGCTACACCTTC
- | - | TRBJ1-4 | TRBV5-1 | CASSLLAGNTEKLFF | TGCGCCAGCAGCTTGTTGGCAGGGAATACCGAAAAACTGTTTTTT
- | TRBD1 | TRBJ2-5 | TRBV11-1 | CASSSQGARSRETQYF | TGTGCCAGCAGCTCTCAGGGGGCGCGGTCCCGTGAGACCCAGTACTTC
- | TRBD1 | TRBJ1-6 | TRBV6-5 | CASSYAGQYSSPLHF | TGTGCCAGCAGTTACGCGGGACAGTATAGTTCACCCCTCCACTTT
- | - | TRBJ2-2 | TRBV7-9 | CASSPKSDSFEGTGELFF | TGTGCCAGCAGCCCCAAATCGGACAGTTTTGAGGGCACCGGGGAGCTGTTTTTT
- | TRBD2 | TRBJ2-1 | TRBV6-4 | CASRALAGVVNEQFF | TGTGCCAGCAGGGCACTAGCGGGAGTCGTTAATGAGCAGTTCTTC
- | - | TRBJ1-2 | TRBV29-1 | CSVEDLIRGRSGYTF | TGCAGCGTTGAAGATCTCATCAGGGGCCGGTCTGGCTACACCTTC
- | - | TRBJ2-2 | TRBV4-1 | CASSQKGGTANTGELFF | TGCGCCAGCAGCCAAAAAGGGGGGACAGCGAACACCGGGGAGCTGTTTTTT
- | - | TRBJ2-7 | TRBV5-5 | CASSLGTGPSEQYF | TGTGCCAGCAGCTTAGGTACAGGCCCAAGCGAGCAGTACTTC
- | - | TRBJ1-4 | TRBV15 | CATSRDPTTNEKLFF | TGTGCCACCAGCAGAGATCCTACAACTAATGAAAAACTGTTTTTT
- | - | TRBJ1-2 | TRBV28 | CASGPQGLYKGYTF | TGTGCCAGCGGACCCCAGGGGCTTTACAAGGGCTACACCTTC
- | - | TRBJ1-2 | TRBV15 | CATSRGGDNYGYTF | TGTGCCACCAGCAGAGGGGGGGATAACTATGGCTACACCTTC
few | - | TRBJ1-3 | TRBV7-2 | CASSKSGGNTIYF | TGTGCCAGCAGCAAAAGCGGAGGAAACACCATATATTTT
- | - | TRBJ2-1 | TRBV20-1 | CSAPLVEQFF | TGCAGTGCCCCTCTTGTTGAGCAGTTCTTC
- | TRBD2 | TRBJ2-1 | TRBV7-9 | CASSWTSGIHNEQFF | TGTGCCAGCAGCTGGACTAGCGGGATCCACAATGAGCAGTTCTTC
- | - | TRBJ2-7 | TRBV28 | CASSSGTEYEQYF | TGTGCCAGCAGTTCAGGTACTGAGTACGAGCAGTACTTC
- | - | TRBJ2-5 | TRBV29-1 | CSVRVEGAKETQYF | TGCAGCGTTAGGGTGGAGGGGGCGAAAGAGACCCAGTACTTC
- | - | TRBJ2-7 | TRBV5-6 | CASSFGGSSYEQYF | TGTGCCAGCAGCTTTGGGGGGAGCTCCTACGAGCAGTACTTC
- | TRBD2 | TRBJ2-2 | TRBV6-5 | CASSHSSGSGTGELFF | TGTGCCAGCAGTCACTCTAGCGGGTCGGGCACCGGGGAGCTGTTTTTT
once | - | TRBJ2-1 | TRBV28 | CASGHMREQFF | TGTGCCAGCGGACACATGCGGGAGCAGTTCTTC
- | - | TRBJ1-2 | TRBV7-2 | CASSPQGYGYTF | TGTGCCAGCAGCCCCCAGGGCTATGGCTACACCTTC
- | - | TRBJ1-4 | TRBV2 | CASSAAYSGEKLFF | TGTGCCAGCAGTGCGGCCTACTCGGGTGAAAAACTGTTTTTT
- | - | TRBJ2-5 | TRBV5-4 | CASSLVGARETQYF | TGTGCCAGCAGTTTGGTGGGGGCTAGGGAGACCCAGTACTTC
- | - | TRBJ2-7 | TRBV4-2 | CASSQAPHENYEQYF | TGTGCCAGCAGCCAAGCGCCTCACGAGAACTACGAGCAGTACTTC
- | - | TRBJ2-1 | TRBV5-6 | CASSWRGRPYNEQFF | TGTGCCAGCAGTTGGAGGGGGCGCCCCTACAATGAGCAGTTCTTC
- | TRBD1 | TRBJ2-5 | TRBV5-6 | CASSWTGGQETQYF | TGTGCCAGCAGCTGGACAGGCGGGCAAGAGACCCAGTACTTC
- | - | TRBJ1-2 | TRBV19 | CASSAAGNYGYTF | TGTGCCAGTAGTGCCGCCGGGAACTATGGCTACACCTTC
- | - | TRBJ1-1 | TRBV18 | CASSLAEGNTEAFF | TGTGCCAGCTCACTTGCAGAGGGGAACACTGAAGCTTTCTTT
- | TRBD1 | TRBJ2-7 | TRBV6-5 | CASSYGQGGYEQYF | TGTGCCAGCAGTTACGGACAGGGAGGCTACGAGCAGTACTTC
- | TRBD2 | TRBJ2-1 | TRBV5-1 | CASSPSGTDYNEQFF | TGCGCCAGCAGCCCCAGCGGGACGGACTACAATGAGCAGTTCTTC
- | TRBD1 | TRBJ1-2 | TRBV11-2 | CASSLDGRGYGYTF | TGTGCCAGCAGCTTAGATGGCAGGGGGTATGGCTACACCTTC